The next 14 T cell receptor beta chains were all read from a single sample in a study of cytomegalovirus exposure and HLA in healthy donors (dated 2017 in TCRdb). The library came from the immunoSEQ multiplex PCR assay. For the multiplex PCR, a mixture combining 60 forward primers for TCR Vbeta segments and 13 reverse primers for TCR Jbeta segments was used. Imported from immuneACCESS, the table was reduced by TCRdb to in-frame sequences with V and J called. These copies leave out some clones; in studies compared against another copy, an unresolved V gene accounts for under half, and the cause of the remainder is not known. In all, the sample holds over 80,000 clones, and 73% of those were seen once. Approximately 3.5% of the sample rests with the top ten. The sample comprised PBMCs. All receptors derive from a man between 35 and 55 years old in good health and CMV-seronegative.

The chain carries TRBV20-1 and TRBJ2-7; the D gene is possibly TRBD2 (6 bases). This CDR3 contains 11 residues. Trimming took off 7 bases at V and 1 base at J, with 8 bases between the two ends. Germline V CDR1 and CDR2: DFQATT, SNEGSKA (reference sequence). The CDR3 loop reads CSVGGSYEQYF. CDR3 in DNA: TGCAGTGTCGGGGGATCCTACGAGCAGTACTTC.

This clone was detected once. The chain couples TRBV5-4 to TRBJ1-1; TRBD1 aligns across 10 bases. V trimming: 3 bases; J trimming: 7 bases; junction bases outside the gene matches: 9. CDR3 length equals 15 residues. The germline V gene encodes CDR1 SGHNT and CDR2 YYREEE (reference sequence). CDR3 sequence reads: CASSYPTGGISEAFF. The CDR3 DNA is TGTGCCAGCAGCTACCCGACAGGGGGCATAAGTGAAGCTTTCTTT.

The chain employs TRBV4-3 and TRBJ2-1; 8 bases align to TRBD2. Trimming at V came to 0 bases and at J to 5 bases, leaving 6 bases not matched to a gene. Germline lookup yields CDR1 LGHNA and CDR2 YSLEER. CDR3 length: 16 residues. DNA for the CDR3: TGCGCCAGCAGCCAAGATTCGGGGGGGCGGAACAATGAGCAGTTCTTC. Translated: CASSQDSGGRNNEQFF.

This chain uses TRBV5-1 with TRBJ2-7; possible D gene TRBD2, 7 bases. The CDR3 length is 16 residues. The V gene's germline CDR1 is SGHRS and CDR2 YFSETQ. Trimming cost V 2 bases and J 3 bases, with 18 bases left between them. The CDR3 sequence: CASSLDKGGAIYEQYF. CDR3 in DNA: TGCGCCAGCAGCTTAGACAAGGGGGGGGCGATCTACGAGCAGTACTTC.

Regarding this clone: Without the conserved terminal phenylalanine or tryptophan, this CDR3 likely stems from a read error. The V and J genes are TRBV4-1 and TRBJ1-4; 8 nucleotides match TRBD1. V lost 4 bases and J lost 5; bases outside the gene matches: 9. The CDR3 extends over 16 amino acids. Germline V gene lookup returns CDR1 MGHRA and CDR2 YSYEKL. CDR3 DNA sequence: TGCGCCAGCAGCCGAGGACAGGGAAGCAGGAATGAAAAACTGTTTGTT. It translates to CASSRGQGSRNEKLFV.

This clone was detected once. The CDR3 nucleotides read TGTGCCAGCAGTTACAGGTCGGGACAGGGAAGCCACGAGCAGTACTTC. This codes for CASSYRSGQGSHEQYF. V usage is TRBV6-8 and J usage is TRBJ2-7; 9 bases map to TRBD1. This CDR3 has 16 amino acids. Germline CDR1 MNHGY, CDR2 SAAAGT. After removal of 2 bases from V and 5 bases from J, the junction contained 10 bases not matched to a gene.

V gene TRBV5-1 combines with J gene TRBJ2-3; TRBD2 matches 7 bases. V lost 4 bases, J lost 2 bases, and 7 bases stayed unmatched. Germline lookup yields CDR1 SGHRS and CDR2 YFSETQ. This CDR3 is 15 amino acids long. The CDR3 spells CASSPGLGYTDTQYF. CDR3 sequence (DNA): TGCGCCAGCAGCCCTGGACTAGGTTACACAGATACGCAGTATTTT.

Comment on this clone: The CDR3 does not end in the conserved phenylalanine or tryptophan, so this is likely a read error. No DNA is shown, since the ends of the CDR3 on it are uncertain; the CDR3 is the one TCRdb lists. This chain links TRBV6-4 with TRBJ1-1. The CDR3 region is 13 residues in length, termini included. Germline CDR1 is MRHNA and CDR2 is SNTAGT. CDR3 protein: CASSFSENTEALV.

With regard to this clone: Without the conserved terminal phenylalanine or tryptophan, this CDR3 likely stems from a read error. V and J are TRBV29-1 and TRBJ2-3; TRBD2 matches 9 bases. Germline values: CDR1 SQVTM, CDR2 ANQGSEA. The V and J ends lost 4 bases and 0 bases, in that order; junction bases with no gene match: 11. This CDR3 is 17 amino acids long. The CDR3 region is CSVGPSGGRFSTDTQYV. The CDR3 DNA follows: TGCAGCGTTGGTCCCAGCGGGGGGAGATTTAGCACAGATACGCAGTATGTT.

The CDR3 spells CASSLRGARTDTQYF. The CDR3 bases are TGTGCCAGCAGTCTACGGGGGGCCCGCACAGATACGCAGTATTTT. The chain uses TRBV6-4 and TRBJ2-3; a possible D gene is TRBD2 (7 bases). CDR1 is MRHNA, CDR2 SNTAGT, per germline. This CDR3 spans 15 amino acids. Trimming cost V 5 bases and J 1 base, with 13 bases left between them.

V usage is TRBV28 and J usage is TRBJ1-2, with a weak D call TRBD1 (6 bases). V was cut by 4 bases and J by 3 bases, with 9 bases left in between. Germline V gene data show CDR1 as MDHEN and CDR2 as SYDVKM. The CDR3 runs to 13 residues. The CDR3 is CASSSDSYYGYTF. The CDR3 nucleotides read TGTGCCAGCAGTTCGGACAGTTACTATGGCTACACCTTC.

V usage is TRBV7-2 and J usage is TRBJ2-3; tentatively, D is TRBD2 (5 bases). The CDR3 loop spans 14 amino acids. Germline lookup yields CDR1 SGHTA and CDR2 FQGNSA. V shed 3 bases and J shed 2 bases, with 9 bases lying between them. In DNA form, the CDR3 reads TGTGCCAGCAGCTTTGACGGGAACACAGATACGCAGTATTTT. Translation gives CASSFDGNTDTQYF.

V usage is TRBV18 and J usage is TRBJ2-7, with a weak D call TRBD1 (6 bases). The germline V gene has CDR1 KGHSH and CDR2 LQKENI. The CDR3 sequence is 13 residues long. V lost 0 bases to trimming and J lost 9 bases, with 12 bases between them. In DNA, the CDR3 is TGTGCCAGCTCACCACCGAACAGGGAATCGCAGTACTTC. Translating it yields CASSPPNRESQYF.

The genes are TRBV20-1 and TRBJ2-5; D gene unclear. CDR3 length equals 11 residues. V was trimmed by 3 bases and J by 5 bases, leaving 7 bases between them. The germline V gene encodes CDR1 DFQATT and CDR2 SNEGSKA (reference sequence). CDR3 sequence (DNA): TGCAGTGCTAGTTTCGTGGAGACCCAGTACTTC. Amino acid sequence: CSASFVETQYF.